What follows are 16 T cell receptor beta chains derived from one specimen sequenced in a study of blood T cell repertoires in COVID-19. Sequencing was performed with immunoSEQ multiplex PCR; in TCRdb, only in-frame clones are kept and a portion is missing. Here the sample spans 95,000 to 100,000 clones, 84% being singletons. Sequenced input: peripheral blood. The receptor source for this set is a human donor in a cohort sampled during active COVID-19.

V gene TRBV7-9 combines with J gene TRBJ2-1, with D possibly being TRBD2 (6 bases). The V end was cut by 3 bases, the J end by 2 bases, with 8 bases between. This CDR3 region has 14 residues. Germline lookup yields CDR1 SEHNR and CDR2 FQNEAQ (reference sequence). The CDR3 loop is CASSFGGPYNEQFF. The CDR3 coding sequence is TGTGCCAGCAGCTTTGGAGGGCCCTACAATGAGCAGTTCTTC.

As concerns this clone: In the same sample, other DNA sequences code for this CDR3. The V call is TRBV11-3, the J call TRBJ2-1, with D perhaps TRBD2 (6 bases). The CDR3 sequence is 15 residues long. V shed 1 base and J shed 1 base, with 8 bases lying between them. Germline V gene data show CDR1 as SGHNT and CDR2 as YENEEA. The CDR3: CASSLARGSYNEQFF. As DNA, the CDR3 is TGTGCCAGCAGCTTAGCTCGGGGGTCCTACAATGAGCAGTTCTTC.

The chain recombines TRBV11-2 with TRBJ1-6; a weak D match, TRBD1 (6 bases). Trimming stripped 2 bases from V and 5 bases from J, with 7 bases between. CDR1 and CDR2 from the germline V gene are SGHAT and FQNNGV. The CDR3 sequence is 14 residues long. The DNA of the CDR3 is TGTGCCAGCAGCTTAAGGGACAATAATTCACCCCTCCACTTT. Translation gives CASSLRDNNSPLHF.

The V call is TRBV5-4, the J call TRBJ1-3, with TRBD1 matching 7 bases. Per germline, CDR1 SGHNT and CDR2 YYREEE (reference sequence). The CDR3 has 14 residues. V trimming: 7 bases; J trimming: 7 bases; junction bases outside the gene matches: 11. The CDR3 reads CASGSGGGSNTIYF. CDR3 nucleotide sequence: TGTGCCAGCGGCTCAGGAGGGGGCTCGAACACCATATATTTT.

V usage is TRBV7-9 and J usage is TRBJ2-7; D is perhaps TRBD2 (5 bases). CDR3 length equals 13 residues. The germline CDR1 and CDR2 sequences are SEHNR and FQNEAQ (reference sequence). V was shortened by 4 bases and J by 6 bases, with 13 bases between the two germline ends. CDR3 in DNA: TGTGCCAGCAGCTCTCTTAATGAGGGCGAGCAGTACTTC. Translation gives CASSSLNEGEQYF. Combining the CDR3 with reference TRBV7-9 and TRBJ2-7 gives the whole variable domain DTGVSQNPRHKITKRGQNVTFRCDPISEHNRLYWYRQTLGQGPEFLTYFQNEAQLEKSRLLSDRFSAERPKGSFSTLEIQRTEQGDSAMYLCASSSLNEGEQYFGPGTRLTVT.

The chain links TRBV4-2 to TRBJ2-1; D not certain. CDR3 length equals 11 residues. Between the trimmed V and J ends, which lost 0 bases and 15 bases, there was a span of 9 bases. Per the germline V gene, CDR1 is LGHNA and CDR2 is YNFKEQ. The CDR3 DNA is TGTGCCAGCAGCCAAGATACTTCCCCGTTCTTC. As protein: CASSQDTSPFF.

The genes are TRBV18 and TRBJ1-2, with D possibly matching TRBD1 (6 bases). Germline CDR1 and CDR2: KGHSH and LQKENI. The CDR3 covers 15 residues. The ends were cut back, 3 bases at V and 3 bases at J, with 14 bases in the middle. CDR3 in amino acids: CASSPNGGADYGYTF. CDR3 coding DNA: TGTGCCAGCTCACCCAATGGGGGGGCTGACTATGGCTACACCTTC.

V and J are TRBV6-4 and TRBJ2-7, with TRBD2 as a possible D gene (5 bases). Trimming left V 5 bases short and J 4 bases short, with 18 bases between. CDR3 length: 15 amino acids. Germline V gene lookup returns CDR1 MRHNA and CDR2 SNTAGT. This CDR3 reads CASSTSVGERYEQYF. CDR3 DNA: TGTGCCAGCAGTACCTCGGTGGGAGAACGGTACGAGCAGTACTTC.

The rearrangement uses TRBV28 and TRBJ1-4, with 7 bases lining up with TRBD1. The CDR3 covers 15 residues. The V gene end was trimmed by 6 bases and the J gene end by 3 bases; junction bases not matched to a gene: 7. Germline CDR1 reads MDHEN; CDR2 reads SYDVKM. The CDR3 spells CASSDPGQPNEKLFF. CDR3 nucleotides: TGTGCCAGCAGCGATCCGGGACAGCCTAATGAAAAACTGTTTTTT.

CDR3 region: CASSPPRAGGYTF. In DNA form, the CDR3 reads TGTGCCAGCAGCCCACCCCGGGCGGGTGGCTACACCTTC. The genes are TRBV11-2 and TRBJ1-2; D remains unclear. This CDR3 is built from 13 residues. Germline values: CDR1 SGHAT, CDR2 FQNNGV. The V and J ends lost 5 bases and 7 bases respectively, with 14 bases between them.

This chain links TRBV28 with TRBJ1-5, with a possible D match to TRBD1 (5 bases). The CDR3 is 16 amino acids. With 1 base removed from V and 4 bases from J, the gap between germline ends came to 14 bases. CDR1 is MDHEN and CDR2 is SYDVKM in the germline V gene. CDR3 sequence reads: CASSLYSGKPNQPQHF. The CDR3 DNA follows: TGTGCCAGCAGTTTATATTCAGGGAAACCTAATCAGCCCCAGCATTTT.

This clone was detected once. The chain uses TRBV15 and TRBJ2-3; no firm D call. The CDR3 runs 10 residues. Trimming left V 5 bases short and J 6 bases short, with 3 bases between. The germline CDR1 and CDR2 sequences are LNHNV and YYDKDF (reference sequence). CDR3 protein: CATSADTQYF. The CDR3 DNA follows: TGTGCCACCAGCGCGGATACGCAGTATTTT.

The V and J genes are TRBV2 and TRBJ2-7, with a weak D call TRBD1 (5 bases). This CDR3 region has 14 residues. V was pared by 5 bases and J by 0 bases, with 11 bases between. Germline V gene data show CDR1 as SNHLY and CDR2 as FYNNEI. The CDR3 spells CASSLRQISYEQYF. The CDR3, as DNA: TGTGCCAGCAGTCTTCGACAGATCTCCTACGAGCAGTACTTC.

This clone was detected a few times. The genes are TRBV19 and TRBJ2-2; 9 bases are shared with TRBD2. CDR1 and CDR2 from the germline V gene are LNHDA and SQIVND (reference sequence). This CDR3 contains 16 residues. V shed 4 bases, J shed 7 bases, and the junction held 10 bases outside the gene matches. The chain's CDR3 is CASSTPSGKAVGELFF. DNA for the CDR3: TGTGCCAGTAGTACCCCTAGCGGGAAGGCGGTCGGGGAGCTGTTTTTT.

The chain couples TRBV6-2 or TRBV6-3 to TRBJ1-2; maybe TRBD1 (5 bases). In germline, CDR1 is MNHEY, CDR2 SVGEGT. There are 13 residues in the CDR3. Trimming removed 5 bases at V and 0 bases at J, with 7 bases between. CDR3 region: CASSQTANYGYTF. The CDR3 DNA follows: TGTGCCAGCAGTCAGACAGCTAACTATGGCTACACCTTC.

J is TRBJ1-5 and V is TRBV14, with D unresolved. The CDR3 covers 11 residues. Trimming took 2 bases from V and 7 from J, leaving 3 bases between them. CDR1 SGHDN and CDR2 FVKESK come from the germline V gene. The CDR3 loop reads CASSQSQPQHF. The CDR3 DNA reads as TGTGCCAGCAGCCAATCGCAGCCCCAGCATTTT.